The rows below give T cell receptor beta chains drawn from one sample of a study of shared clonotypes between healthy human individuals. The protocol was immunoSEQ multiplex PCR, while the TCRdb copy is restricted to in-frame clones and leaves out a portion. The repertoire holds approximately 1,000,000 clones, with 75% to 80% as singletons. Sequenced input: memory CD4+ T cells from PBMCs. The receptors originated from a man between 18 and 35 years old in good health. Some clones in this sample may be carry-over from other donors' samples. Each CDR3 is given with its conserved first and last residue. Each record gives: clone size, D gene, V gene, J gene, CDR3 DNA, CDR3 protein. D genes are given only for firm matches. Clone size is not always given. Where it is, it says once, few, many or a class for expanded clones.

once,.,TRBV6-1,TRBJ1-1,TGTGCCAGCAGTGAGAGCAGGGGACAATTGAACACTGAAGCTTTCTTT,CASSESRGQLNTEAFF
once,TRBD2,TRBV15,TRBJ2-1,TGTGCCACCAGCAGAGATCCCCCAGCGGGAGGGCTAGGTGAGCAGTTCTTC,CATSRDPPAGGLGEQFF
.,TRBD2,TRBV7-2,TRBJ2-1,TGTGCCAGCAGCCGAAGCGGGACCCCCTACAATGAGCAGTTCTTC,CASSRSGTPYNEQFF
.,.,TRBV28,TRBJ1-2,TGTGCCAGCAGTAAAGGGACCTTTTATGGCTACACCTTC,CASSKGTFYGYTF
.,.,TRBV6-1,TRBJ2-6,TGTGCCAGCAGTGAGAAGGGTCGGGCGACCTCTGGGGCCAACGTCCTGACTTTC,CASSEKGRATSGANVLTF
.,TRBD1,TRBV5-1,TRBJ1-4,TGCGCCAGCCGCTCGACAGGGACTATTAATGAAAAACTGTTTTTT,CASRSTGTINEKLFF
.,TRBD2,TRBV7-6,TRBJ2-1,TGTGCCAGCAGCTCGCGGACTAGCACCCAGCCTGGGTACAATGAGCAGTTCTTC,CASSSRTSTQPGYNEQFF
.,.,TRBV6-1,TRBJ2-7,TGTGCCAGCAGTGATCCCTCGGCCTCCTACGAGCAGTACTTC,CASSDPSASYEQYF
many,TRBD2,TRBV7-9,TRBJ2-7,TGTGCCAGCAGCGAACTAGCGGGAGACTACGAGCAGTACTTC,CASSELAGDYEQYF
once,.,TRBV28,TRBJ1-5,TGTGCCAGCAGTTTAAATCCGGCAGGCAATCAGCCCCAGCATTTT,CASSLNPAGNQPQHF
.,.,TRBV28,TRBJ2-2,TGTGCCAGCAGTTTACAGGTCGGGGAGCTGTTTTTT,CASSLQVGELFF